These T cell receptor beta chains were read from a single sample in a study of Ad26.COV2.S vaccination and SARS-CoV-2 variants. TCRdb's copy holds only in-frame clones and misses some; the assay was immunoSEQ multiplex PCR. The profile covers hundreds of thousands of clones, with 75% to 95% appearing a single time and 12% taken by the ten largest. The material was peripheral blood, obtained in a trial of Ad26.COV2.S vaccine versus placebo. The receptors shown here come from a person between 18 and 59 years old who received the Ad26.COV2.S COVID-19 vaccine or a placebo. CDR3s include the opening cysteine and the closing phenylalanine or tryptophan. A D gene is named only where the DNA matches it firmly. Clone size appears in some rows only: once, few, many, or a class for an expanded clone.

clone size: NA
D gene: NA
J gene: TRBJ2-2
V gene: TRBV7-9
CDR3 length: 14
CDR3 DNA: TGTGCCAGCAGTTCCGACGGAAACACCGGGGAGCTGTTTTTT
CDR3 protein: CASSSDGNTGELFF

clone size: NA
D gene: TRBD2
J gene: TRBJ2-7
V gene: TRBV5-6
CDR3 length: 14
CDR3 DNA: TGTGCCAGCTGCGGGGCTAGCGGTTCGTACGAGCAGTACTTC
CDR3 protein: CASCGASGSYEQYF

clone size: NA
D gene: TRBD1
J gene: TRBJ2-1
V gene: TRBV7-2
CDR3 length: 15
CDR3 DNA: TGTGCCAGCAGCCAGGGACAGGGGCAATTCTTTGAGCAGTTCTTC
CDR3 protein: CASSQGQGQFFEQFF

clone size: NA
D gene: NA
J gene: TRBJ2-2
V gene: TRBV28
CDR3 length: 13
CDR3 DNA: TGTGCCACCGGACAGACGAACACCGGGGAGCTGTTTTTT
CDR3 protein: CATGQTNTGELFF

clone size: NA
D gene: NA
J gene: TRBJ1-1
V gene: TRBV3-1/TRBV3-2
CDR3 length: 14
CDR3 DNA: TGTGCCAGCAGCCAAGGCGGCGGGGGCACTGAAGCTTTCTTT
CDR3 protein: CASSQGGGGTEAFF

clone size: NA
D gene: TRBD2
J gene: TRBJ2-1
V gene: TRBV9
CDR3 length: 18
CDR3 DNA: TGTGCCAGCAGCTCCCGAGGAGGGGGGGGACTAGCGGGAACTGAGCAGTTCTTC
CDR3 protein: CASSSRGGGGLAGTEQFF

clone size: NA
D gene: TRBD2
J gene: TRBJ2-2
V gene: TRBV25-1
CDR3 length: 18
CDR3 DNA: TGTGCCAGCAGTGACCCGGGACTAGCGGGAGGACTCACCGGGGAGCTGTTTTTT
CDR3 protein: CASSDPGLAGGLTGELFF

clone size: NA
D gene: TRBD1
J gene: TRBJ1-1
V gene: TRBV28
CDR3 length: 15
CDR3 DNA: TGTGCCAGCAGTTTAGCCAGGGGGCTGTACGCTGAAGCTTTCTTT
CDR3 protein: CASSLARGLYAEAFF

clone size: NA
D gene: NA
J gene: TRBJ1-2
V gene: TRBV25-1
CDR3 length: 14
CDR3 DNA: TGTGCCAGCAGTGACCCGGCAGGGTCTGGTGGCTACACCTTC
CDR3 protein: CASSDPAGSGGYTF

clone size: many
D gene: NA
J gene: TRBJ1-5
V gene: TRBV6-2/TRBV6-3
CDR3 length: 13
CDR3 DNA: TGTGCCAGCAGTTACAATAGCAATCAGCCCCAGCATTTT
CDR3 protein: CASSYNSNQPQHF

clone size: NA
D gene: NA
J gene: TRBJ1-3
V gene: TRBV14
CDR3 length: 16
CDR3 DNA: TGTGCCAGCAGCCAATGGGGCAGGGGCTCTGGAAACACCATATATTTT
CDR3 protein: CASSQWGRGSGNTIYF

clone size: NA
D gene: NA
J gene: TRBJ1-1
V gene: TRBV9
CDR3 length: 13
CDR3 DNA: TGTGCCAGCAGCGCCCAGGGGAATACTGAAGCTTTCTTT
CDR3 protein: CASSAQGNTEAFF

clone size: NA
D gene: NA
J gene: TRBJ2-3
V gene: TRBV14
CDR3 length: 16
CDR3 DNA: TGTGCCAGCAGCCAAGTTAGTGGTAGCTCCACAGATACGCAGTATTTT
CDR3 protein: CASSQVSGSSTDTQYF

clone size: NA
D gene: NA
J gene: TRBJ2-4
V gene: TRBV5-1
CDR3 length: 14
CDR3 DNA: TGCGCCAGCAGCCCCACCGGGACCTCAAACATTCAGTACTTC
CDR3 protein: CASSPTGTSNIQYF

clone size: NA
D gene: TRBD2
J gene: TRBJ2-1
V gene: TRBV20-1
CDR3 length: 11
CDR3 DNA: TGCAGTGCTAGAGCTAGCGGGTTGCAGTTCTTC
CDR3 protein: CSARASGLQFF

clone size: NA
D gene: NA
J gene: TRBJ2-1
V gene: TRBV30
CDR3 length: 13
CDR3 DNA: TGTGCCTGGAGCCCCAATCCGGGACCCAAACAGTTCTTC
CDR3 protein: CAWSPNPGPKQFF

clone size: once
D gene: TRBD1
J gene: TRBJ2-7
V gene: TRBV11-1
CDR3 length: 15
CDR3 DNA: TGTGCCAGCAGCTCACAGGGGCACGGCTCCTACGAGCAGTACTTC
CDR3 protein: CASSSQGHGSYEQYF

clone size: NA
D gene: NA
J gene: TRBJ2-3
V gene: TRBV11-2
CDR3 length: 14
CDR3 DNA: TGTGCCAGCAGCTCCCCGAGGGGCACAGATACGCAGTATTTT
CDR3 protein: CASSSPRGTDTQYF

clone size: NA
D gene: TRBD2
J gene: TRBJ2-2
V gene: TRBV15
CDR3 length: 14
CDR3 DNA: TGTGCCACCAGCAAAGCGGGATTCACCGGGGAGCTGTTTTTT
CDR3 protein: CATSKAGFTGELFF

clone size: NA
D gene: NA
J gene: TRBJ2-1
V gene: TRBV19
CDR3 length: 13
CDR3 DNA: TGTGCCAGTAGTATCTGGGGGGACAATGAGCAGTTCTTC
CDR3 protein: CASSIWGDNEQFF